These 25 T cell receptor beta chains were all obtained from the same sample, sequenced in a study of shared clonotypes between healthy human individuals. Libraries were prepared by immunoSEQ multiplex PCR; TCRdb keeps only in-frame clonotypes and omits some of them. The sample consists of some 2 million clones, approximately 94% of them appearing once. Terminally differentiated effector memory CD45RA+ cells were excluded from the naive CD8 cells, which were CD45RO-negative and positively selected for CCR7. Sequencing was carried out using naive CD8+ T cells sorted from blood. The receptors were sampled from a man younger than 35 in good health.

This clone has just one count. The rearrangement links TRBV7-9 to TRBJ2-1; D may be TRBD2 (5 bases). Germline values: CDR1 SEHNR, CDR2 FQNEAQ (reference sequence). The germline V and J ends were trimmed by 5 bases and 6 bases, with 14 bases remaining between them. The CDR3 loop spans 14 amino acids. CDR3 loop: CASSPEENSNEQFF. The CDR3 DNA reads TGTGCCAGCAGCCCGGAGGAGAACTCCAATGAGCAGTTCTTC.

The V call is TRBV11-2, the J call TRBJ2-7, with 10 bases aligning to TRBD1. Per the germline V gene, CDR1 is SGHAT and CDR2 is FQNNGV. V trimming: 9 bases; J trimming: 3 bases; junction bases outside the gene matches: 17. This CDR3 has 17 residues. The CDR3 loop is CASPWGTGAPPVYEQYF. In DNA, the CDR3 is TGTGCCAGTCCATGGGGGACAGGGGCTCCTCCGGTCTACGAGCAGTACTTC. Using reference TRBV11-2 and TRBJ2-7 for the parts outside the CDR3, the full variable domain is EAGVAQSPRYKIIEKRQSVAFWCNPISGHATLYWYQQILGQGPKLLIQFQNNGVVDDSQLPKDRFSAERLKGVDSTLKIQPAKLEDSAVYLCASPWGTGAPPVYEQYFGPGTRLTVT.

The gene calls are TRBV13 and TRBJ2-7; 11 bases agree with TRBD1. Germline V lookup: CDR1 PRHDT, CDR2 FYEKMQ (reference sequence). CDR3 length: 15 amino acids. After removal of 5 bases from V and 1 base from J, the junction contained 4 bases not matched to a gene. The CDR3 loop reads CASSQGTGGSYEQYF. In DNA form, the CDR3 reads TGTGCCAGCAGCCAGGGGACAGGGGGGTCCTACGAGCAGTACTTC.

This chain joins TRBV25-1 and TRBJ2-3, with D perhaps matching TRBD1 (5 bases). The germline gives CDR1 MGHDK, CDR2 SYGVNS. Trimming cost V 1 base and J 0 bases, with 11 bases left between them. The CDR3 is made up of 16 amino acids. The CDR3 protein is CASSEFGHSSTDTQYF. For the CDR3, the DNA is TGTGCCAGCAGTGAATTCGGACATTCTAGCACAGATACGCAGTATTTT.

The chain recombines TRBV21-1 with TRBJ2-2; the table names TRBD2, a call not compared with the DNA. TRBV21-1 is labeled a pseudogene. The CDR3 consists of 13 residues. Here the CDR3 reads CASSKVLTGELFF. In DNA form, the CDR3 reads TGTGCCAGCAGCAAAGTCCTCACCGGGGAGCTGTTTTTT.

The V and J genes are TRBV13 and TRBJ1-1; no clear D. The ends were cut back, 3 bases at V and 4 bases at J, with 12 bases in the middle. CDR3 length equals 14 residues. The germline CDR1 and CDR2 sequences are PRHDT and FYEKMQ (reference sequence). CDR3 in amino acids: CASSFTDQPTEAFF. CDR3 coding DNA: TGTGCCAGCAGCTTCACGGACCAACCCACTGAAGCTTTCTTT. Together with reference TRBV13 and TRBJ1-1, the CDR3 gives the full variable domain: AAGVIQSPRHLIKEKRETATLKCYPIPRHDTVYWYQQGPGQDPQFLISFYEKMQSDKGSIPDRFSAQQFSDYHSELNMSSLELGDSALYFCASSFTDQPTEAFFGQGTRLTVV.

The gene calls are TRBV9 and TRBJ2-1; D is uncertain. The CDR3 covers 16 residues. V was trimmed by 4 bases and J by 1 base, leaving 15 bases between them. The germline V gene has CDR1 SGDLS and CDR2 YYNGEE. The CDR3 spells CASSPRSIASYNEQFF. In nucleotides, the CDR3 is TGTGCCAGCAGCCCCCGTTCGATAGCATCCTACAATGAGCAGTTCTTC.

The genes are TRBV2 and TRBJ1-4, with 9 bases matching TRBD1. CDR3 size: 13 residues. V lost 7 bases, J lost 6 bases, and 3 bases stayed unmatched. Germline lookup yields CDR1 SNHLY and CDR2 FYNNEI. CDR3 in DNA: TGTGCCAGCAAGCGGACAGGGGATGAAAAACTGTTTTTT. Its protein is CASKRTGDEKLFF.

J is TRBJ2-1 and V is TRBV18; D possibly corresponds to TRBD1 (6 bases). Trimming took off 0 bases at V and 3 bases at J, with 9 bases between the two ends. There are 15 residues in the CDR3. CDR1 is KGHSH, CDR2 LQKENI, per germline. This CDR3 reads CASSPPRGIYNEQFF. For the CDR3, the DNA is TGTGCCAGCTCACCACCCAGGGGTATCTACAATGAGCAGTTCTTC.

This chain joins TRBV6-6 and TRBJ1-1; tentatively, D is TRBD1 (5 bases). The CDR3 is 12 residues long. In germline, CDR1 is MNHNY, CDR2 SVGAGI (reference sequence). The V end was cut by 8 bases, the J end by 12 bases, with 19 bases between. The CDR3 protein is CASFRDDEITFF. Here the CDR3 DNA reads TGTGCCAGCTTTCGGGACGACGAGATTACTTTCTTT.

This chain links TRBV21-1 with TRBJ2-2; the table's D call TRBD1 went unverified against the DNA. TRBV21-1 is given as a pseudogene. CDR3 length: 17 amino acids. CDR3 DNA sequence: TGTGCCAGCAGCAAAGGACAGGGTATGACTAACACCGGGGAGCTGTTTTTT. Protein sequence: CASSKGQGMTNTGELFF.

The V call is TRBV27, the J call TRBJ2-2; D is perhaps TRBD1 or TRBD2 (6 bases each). Trimming pared 5 bases from V and 4 bases from J, leaving 17 bases between. CDR1 is MNHEY and CDR2 is SMNVEV in the germline V gene (reference sequence). The CDR3 length is 16 residues. The DNA of the CDR3 is TGTGCCAGCAGTCTGATGGGGGGCTTGGGCACCGGGGAGCTGTTTTTT. The encoded protein is CASSLMGGLGTGELFF.

The chain recombines TRBV27 with TRBJ2-2; 11 positions agree with TRBD2. V shed 8 bases, J shed 4 bases, and the junction held 6 bases outside the gene matches. The CDR3 has 15 residues. Per germline, CDR1 MNHEY and CDR2 SMNVEV (reference sequence). This chain's CDR3 is CASQVAGGSTGELFF. The DNA of the CDR3 is TGTGCCAGCCAAGTAGCGGGGGGGTCCACCGGGGAGCTGTTTTTT.

The V call is TRBV2, the J call TRBJ2-7; maybe TRBD1 (6 bases). Trimming removed 6 bases at V and 1 base at J, with 10 bases between. Germline CDR1 and CDR2: SNHLY and FYNNEI. CDR3 length: 13 amino acids. Here the CDR3 reads CASSAGESYEQYF. CDR3 in DNA: TGTGCCAGCAGCGCAGGGGAATCCTACGAGCAGTACTTC.

The gene calls are TRBV7-9 and TRBJ2-1; the D is unclear. The germline gives CDR1 SEHNR, CDR2 FQNEAQ (reference sequence). V gave up 4 bases and J gave up 12 bases, with 16 bases separating them. The CDR3 has 13 amino acids. The DNA for the CDR3 is TGTGCCAGCAGCTCCGTTCCGGGCCTCGGGCAGTTCTTC. This codes for CASSSVPGLGQFF.

This chain links TRBV27 with TRBJ2-2; 7 bases align to TRBD2. Trimming cost V 10 bases and J 2 bases; bases outside gene matches: 10. Germline-derived CDR1 and CDR2 are MNHEY and SMNVEV (reference sequence). The length of the CDR3 is 15 residues. The CDR3 DNA sequence: TGTGCCACCCGAGGAGGGAGGGGAAACACCGGGGAGCTGTTTTTT. Translated, it gives CATRGGRGNTGELFF.

V is TRBV6-6 and J is TRBJ2-7; 11 bases are shared with TRBD2. CDR3 size: 16 residues. Germline assignment: CDR1 MNHNY and CDR2 SVGAGI (reference sequence). V dropped 5 bases and J dropped 4; count of bases not matched to a gene: 10. CDR3 residues: CASSLLTSGSPYEQYF. The CDR3 nucleotides are TGTGCCAGCAGTCTGTTAACTAGCGGGAGTCCATACGAGCAGTACTTC.

The V call is TRBV25-1, the J call TRBJ2-7; D is undetermined. CDR1 and CDR2 from the germline V gene are MGHDK and SYGVNS. Trimming shortened V by 4 bases and J by 3 bases, and 13 bases separated the two germline ends. The CDR3 runs to 14 residues. CDR3 in amino acids: CASSVKGTGYEQYF. CDR3 in DNA: TGTGCCAGCAGTGTAAAGGGTACCGGCTACGAGCAGTACTTC.

The rearrangement links TRBV6-5 to TRBJ2-3, with 11 bases aligning to TRBD2. Per germline, CDR1 MNHEY and CDR2 SVGAGI. Unmatched junction bases numbered 6, after V lost 0 bases and J lost 7 bases. The CDR3 runs 16 residues. CDR3: CASSYSLAGGRNTQYF. In DNA, the CDR3 is TGTGCCAGCAGTTACTCTCTAGCGGGAGGTCGGAATACGCAGTATTTT.

The V call is TRBV27, the J call TRBJ2-5; 11 bases agree with TRBD1. The V gene end was trimmed by 5 bases and the J gene end by 0 bases; junction bases not matched to a gene: 14. CDR1 and CDR2 (germline): MNHEY, SMNVEV (reference sequence). This CDR3 is 19 amino acids long. The CDR3 DNA follows: TGTGCCAGCAGTCCACACTGGGGACAGGGGGTCCCCTACCAAGAGACCCAGTACTTC. Its protein is CASSPHWGQGVPYQETQYF.

The chain has TRBV4-3 and TRBJ2-7; 9 nucleotides align to TRBD2. V trimming: 4 bases; J trimming: 4 bases; junction bases outside the gene matches: 8. The CDR3 contains 15 residues. Per the germline V gene, CDR1 is LGHNA and CDR2 is YSLEER. CDR3 in amino acids: CASSRRRTSEYEQYF. CDR3 bases: TGCGCCAGCAGCCGTCGCCGGACTAGCGAATACGAGCAGTACTTC.

CDR3 region: CASSEARGAGVNTEAFF. DNA for the CDR3: TGTGCCAGCAGTGAAGCGCGGGGGGCAGGGGTGAACACTGAAGCTTTCTTT. V gene TRBV6-1 combines with J gene TRBJ1-1, with D possibly TRBD1 on 6 matching bases. Trimming removed 0 bases from V and 0 bases from J, with 14 bases in between. CDR1 is MNHNS and CDR2 is SASEGT in the germline V gene. The CDR3 contains 17 residues.

The chain employs TRBV5-6 and TRBJ2-3, with TRBD2 matching 10 bases. The germline CDR1 and CDR2 sequences are SGHDT and YYEEEE. CDR3 length equals 15 residues. J gave up 4 bases and V 6 bases, and 8 bases lay outside the gene matches. The CDR3 here is CASTLGLAGADTQYF. DNA for the CDR3: TGTGCCAGCACCCTCGGGCTAGCGGGAGCAGATACGCAGTATTTT. Complete variable domain (other parts from reference TRBV5-6 and TRBJ2-3): DAGVTQSPTHLIKTRGQQVTLRCSPKSGHDTVSWYQQALGQGPQFIFQYYEEEERQRGNFPDRFSGHQFPNYSSELNVNALLLGDSALYLCASTLGLAGADTQYFGPGTRLTVL.

The rearrangement joins TRBV5-1 to TRBJ1-4; perhaps TRBD1 as D (6 bases). V lost 4 bases, J lost 6 bases, and 10 bases lay in between. CDR1 SGHRS and CDR2 YFSETQ come from the germline V gene. The CDR3 has 13 amino acids. CDR3 in amino acids: CASSPEGDEKLFF. DNA of the CDR3: TGCGCCAGCAGCCCCGAGGGGGATGAAAAACTGTTTTTT.

To note about this clone: This same CDR3 is encoded by further DNA sequences in the sample. This rearrangement joins TRBV4-3 to TRBJ2-7; 9 bases are a match to TRBD1. CDR3 length equals 14 residues. With V trimmed by 4 bases and J by 3 bases, 4 bases remained unmatched. Germline CDR1 and CDR2: LGHNA and YSLEER. CDR3 bases: TGCGCCAGCAGCCCAGGACAGGGGTACTACGAGCAGTACTTC. Its translation is CASSPGQGYYEQYF.